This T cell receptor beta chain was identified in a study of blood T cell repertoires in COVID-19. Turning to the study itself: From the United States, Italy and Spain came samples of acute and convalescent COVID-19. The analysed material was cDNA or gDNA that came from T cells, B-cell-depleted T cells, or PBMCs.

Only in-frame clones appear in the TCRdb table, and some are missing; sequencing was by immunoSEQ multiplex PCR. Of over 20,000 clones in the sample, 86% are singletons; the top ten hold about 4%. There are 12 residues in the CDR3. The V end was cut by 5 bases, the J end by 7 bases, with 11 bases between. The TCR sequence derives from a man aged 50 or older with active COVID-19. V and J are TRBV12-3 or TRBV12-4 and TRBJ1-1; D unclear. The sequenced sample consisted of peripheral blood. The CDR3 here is CASSTRSVEAFF. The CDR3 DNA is TGTGCCAGCAGTACTCGCTCGGTTGAAGCTTTCTTT.